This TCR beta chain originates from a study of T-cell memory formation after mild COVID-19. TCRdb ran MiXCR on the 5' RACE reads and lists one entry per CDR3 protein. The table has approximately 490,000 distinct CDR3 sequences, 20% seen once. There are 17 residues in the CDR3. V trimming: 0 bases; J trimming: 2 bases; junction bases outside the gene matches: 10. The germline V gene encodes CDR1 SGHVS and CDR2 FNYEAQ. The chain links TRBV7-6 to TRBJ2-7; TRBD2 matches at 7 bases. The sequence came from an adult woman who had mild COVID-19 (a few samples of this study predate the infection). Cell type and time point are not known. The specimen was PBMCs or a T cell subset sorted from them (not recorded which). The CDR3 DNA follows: TGTGCCAGCAGCTTAGCGCAGGTGACTAGCTTTCCCTACGAGCAGTACTTC. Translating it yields CASSLAQVTSFPYEQYF. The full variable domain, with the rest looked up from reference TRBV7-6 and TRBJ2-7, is GAGVSQSPRYKVTKRGQDVALRCDPISGHVSLYWYRQALGQGPEFLTYFNYEAQQDKSGLPNDRFSAERPEGSISTLTIQRTEQRDSAMYRCASSLAQVTSFPYEQYFGPGTRLTVT.